This T cell receptor (beta chain) was sequenced during a study of CD8+CD57+ T cells in acquired aplastic anemia. Study results and limitations: The study found no significant CD8+ Simpson's diversity difference between patients and controls.

This clonotype was found many times. The antigen remains unidentified. Genomic DNA provided the template from which TCR beta VDJ and CDR3 profiles were obtained. TCRdb redid the calling of the reads with MiXCR, one entry per CDR3 protein. Here the sample spans 250,000 to 350,000 distinct CDR3 sequences, approximately 60% being singletons. Before being chosen for sequencing, patients had shown CD8+CD57+ cell expansion by flow cytometry. The diagnosis in all patients was severe acquired aplastic anemia. The CDR3 is 12 amino acids. CDR1 KGHDR and CDR2 SFDVKD come from the germline V gene. V shed 2 bases and J shed 11 bases, with 10 bases lying between them.

This chain joins TRBV24-1 and TRBJ2-3; D call uncertain. This TCR was sampled from a human donor with aplastic anemia. The sequencing sample was made of sorted CD4+, CD8+, or CD8+CD57+ T cells (not recorded which) from PBMCs. CDR3 sequence (DNA): TGTGCCACCAGTGATTCTGCGGAGATGCAGTATTTT. It encodes CATSDSAEMQYF.